Many counts were recorded for the clone carrying this T cell receptor beta chain. The sample comes from a study of early T cells in non-severe SARS-CoV-2 infection. TCRdb called the 5' RACE reads again in MiXCR, with one record for every CDR3 protein. Of about 80,000 distinct CDR3 sequences in the sample, approximately 5% are singletons; the top ten hold 7.3%. Trimming left V 7 bases short and J 2 bases short, with 16 bases between. CDR1 and CDR2 from the germline V gene are SQVTM and ANQGSEA. This CDR3 has 14 residues. The specimen comprised whole blood, sampled at baseline. V and J are TRBV29-1 and TRBJ2-3, with D uncertain. The clonotype comes from an adult who was a healthcare worker with PCR-confirmed SARS-CoV-2 infection or an uninfected control (not recorded which). In nucleotides, the CDR3 is TGCAGCGCCGGTGGCCGACGATACACAGATACGCAGTATTTT. This encodes CSAGGRRYTDTQYF.